These 4 T cell receptor beta chains came from one sample sequenced in a study of T cell repertoires in cytomegalovirus infection. MiXCR, applied by TCRdb to the reads, yields one record per CDR3 protein. Among tens of thousands of distinct CDR3 sequences listed, around 34% were seen once. Their antigen targets remain unknown. Sequenced material: PBMCs, sequenced either directly or after in vitro stimulation (not recorded which). Receptors originate from a human donor in good health (CMV status not recorded). Some clones in this sample may be carry-over from other donors' samples.

The J gene is TRBJ1-2, the V gene TRBV27; D might be TRBD1 (6 bases). Germline assignment: CDR1 MNHEY and CDR2 SMNVEV (reference sequence). The V end was cut by 11 bases, the J end by 7 bases, with 20 bases between. The CDR3 contains 13 residues. CDR3 protein: CARRSGARRGYTF. CDR3 DNA sequence: TGTGCCCGCCGATCGGGGGCGCGTCGTGGCTACACCTTC.

This clonotype turned up a few times. This chain links TRBV6-5 with TRBJ2-7; D perhaps matches TRBD1 (6 bases). The germline V and J ends were trimmed by 2 bases and 1 base, with 6 bases remaining between them. The CDR3 has 13 amino acids. Germline lookup yields CDR1 MNHEY and CDR2 SVGAGI. CDR3 amino acids: CASSYQGSYEQYF. As DNA, the CDR3 is TGTGCCAGCAGTTACCAGGGGTCCTACGAGCAGTACTTC.

V is TRBV4-1 and J is TRBJ2-3; D not certain. The CDR3 consists of 13 residues. Germline V gene lookup returns CDR1 MGHRA and CDR2 YSYEKL. Trimming took 1 base from V and 4 from J, leaving 6 bases between them. The CDR3 DNA reads TGCGCCAGCAGCCAAGGCCGGTCAGATACGCAGTATTTT. Translating it yields CASSQGRSDTQYF.

This chain links TRBV29-1 with TRBJ1-2; no clear D. CDR3 length: 13 residues. Germline V CDR1 and CDR2: SQVTM, ANQGSEA. Trimming took 5 bases from V and 1 from J, leaving 11 bases between them. The CDR3 sequence: CSVPQQSNYGYTF. The CDR3 DNA is TGCAGCGTTCCTCAACAGAGTAACTATGGCTACACCTTC.